This T cell receptor (beta chain) was captured in a study of shared clonotypes between healthy human individuals. On this clone itself: Its specificity is unknown.

Study-level findings and limits: In general, naive subsets displayed greater estimated richness than memory subsets did.

This CDR3 contains 14 residues. The V and J ends lost 4 bases and 0 bases respectively, with 8 bases between them. CDR1 and CDR2 from the germline V gene are SNHLY and FYNNEI. Clones were sequenced by immunoSEQ multiplex PCR, and TCRdb holds only the in-frame ones, with some missing. The table records approximately 640,000 clones, around 72% of them present only once. The genes are TRBV2 and TRBJ2-3, with D possibly being TRBD1 (6 bases). This TCR was recovered from a woman in her twenties or thirties in good health. Input material: memory CD4+ T cells sorted from blood. Subset defined: CD45RA-negative fraction. DNA of the CDR3: TGTGCCAGCAGTGGGGGGCTAAGCACAGATACGCAGTATTTT. Translating gives CASSGGLSTDTQYF.